A selection of T cell receptor beta chains follows, all from one sample in a study of T-cell reconstitution after alpha-beta-depleted transplantation in children. TCRdb reanalysed the PCR reads using MiXCR and keeps one entry per CDR3 protein. The sample consists of roughly 120,000 distinct CDR3 sequences, more than 20% of them appearing once. This specimen consisted of PBMCs, mostly from graft donor cells, obtained 180 days after TCRalphabeta/CD19-depleted stem cell transplant. These receptors were obtained from a male patient between 2 and 9 years old who had a stem cell transplant for chronic granulomatous disease, so the T cells may come from the graft donor. CDR3s include the opening cysteine and the closing phenylalanine or tryptophan. D genes are given only for firm matches. The size entry is marked missing in some rows and otherwise reads once, few, many or a size class.

D: -; J: TRBJ1-3; length: 16; V: TRBV20-1; size: many; CDR3: CSARRSGGTFGNTIYF; DNA: TGCAGTGCTAGGCGGAGTGGGGGCACCTTTGGAAACACCATATATTTT
D: TRBD1; J: TRBJ2-7; length: 19; V: TRBV15; size: -; CDR3: CATSRDLRLAGTGLYEQYF; DNA: TGTGCCACCAGCAGAGATTTGAGATTAGCTGGGACAGGGTTATACGAGCAGTACTTC
D: -; J: TRBJ2-1; length: 11; V: TRBV29-1; size: many; CDR3: CSVGTHNEQFF; DNA: TGCAGCGTTGGGACCCACAATGAGCAGTTCTTC
D: TRBD2; J: TRBJ2-7; length: 15; V: TRBV27; size: -; CDR3: CASSSLAGGPVEQYF; DNA: TGTGCCAGCAGTTCACTAGCGGGAGGGCCGGTCGAGCAGTACTTC
D: TRBD2; J: TRBJ2-1; length: 15; V: TRBV9; size: many; CDR3: CASSGRLAPYNEQFF; DNA: TGTGCCAGCAGCGGAAGACTAGCCCCCTACAATGAGCAGTTCTTC
D: TRBD1; J: TRBJ1-2; length: 14; V: TRBV20-1; size: many; CDR3: CSAREWTGESGYTF; DNA: TGCAGTGCTAGAGAGTGGACAGGGGAGAGTGGCTACACCTTC
D: -; J: TRBJ2-7; length: 11; V: TRBV5-1; size: many; CDR3: CASSAPGEQYF; DNA: TGCGCCAGCAGCGCGCCGGGCGAGCAGTACTTC
D: TRBD2; J: TRBJ2-7; length: 14; V: TRBV11-2; size: few; CDR3: CASSFGGRGYEQYF; DNA: TGTGCCAGCAGCTTTGGCGGGAGAGGGTACGAGCAGTACTTC
D: -; J: TRBJ2-1; length: 15; V: TRBV12-3/TRBV12-4; size: -; CDR3: CASSLTTDRNNEQFF; DNA: TGTGCCAGCAGTTTAACGACGGACCGGAACAATGAGCAGTTCTTC
D: TRBD2; J: TRBJ2-1; length: 15; V: TRBV5-1; size: many; CDR3: CASTSGGASYNEQFF; DNA: TGCGCCAGCACTAGCGGGGGGGCCTCCTACAATGAGCAGTTCTTC
D: -; J: TRBJ2-1; length: 15; V: TRBV9; size: -; CDR3: CASSPRPDRLRWQFF; DNA: TGTGCCAGCAGCCCGCGCCCAGACAGACTCCGATGGCAGTTCTTC
D: TRBD2; J: TRBJ2-1; length: 16; V: TRBV28; size: -; CDR3: CASSLLAGPVIHEQFF; DNA: TGTGCCAGCAGTTTATTAGCGGGACCTGTCATCCATGAGCAGTTCTTC
D: -; J: TRBJ2-5; length: 16; V: TRBV11-2; size: -; CDR3: CASSLERFLVGETQYF; DNA: TGTGCCAGCAGCTTAGAGCGATTTCTGGTGGGAGAGACCCAGTACTTC
D: -; J: TRBJ2-7; length: 14; V: TRBV5-1; size: -; CDR3: CASSSEEGSYEQYF; DNA: TGCGCCAGCAGCTCTGAGGAAGGGTCCTACGAGCAGTACTTC
D: -; J: TRBJ2-7; length: 11; V: TRBV11-2; size: -; CDR3: CASSRRDEQYF; DNA: TGTGCCAGCAGCCGGAGGGACGAGCAGTACTTC
D: -; J: TRBJ2-7; length: 13; V: TRBV20-1; size: few; CDR3: CSASGTLRYEQYF; DNA: TGCAGTGCTAGTGGGACCCTAAGGTACGAGCAGTACTTC
D: -; J: TRBJ2-1; length: 15; V: TRBV9; size: once; CDR3: CASSVIGSSYNEQFF; DNA: TGTGCCAGCAGCGTAATCGGCAGCTCCTACAATGAGCAGTTCTTC
D: -; J: TRBJ2-1; length: 16; V: TRBV5-1; size: many; CDR3: CASSPDFQADYNEQFF; DNA: TGCGCCAGCAGCCCCGATTTCCAGGCCGACTACAATGAGCAGTTCTTC
D: -; J: TRBJ2-7; length: 14; V: TRBV24-1; size: -; CDR3: CATSDHRAAYEQYF; DNA: TGTGCCACCAGTGACCACAGGGCAGCCTACGAGCAGTACTTC
D: -; J: TRBJ1-2; length: 15; V: TRBV29-1; size: few; CDR3: CSVKPGTPFLGGYTF; DNA: TGCAGCGTGAAACCCGGGACACCCTTCCTCGGAGGCTACACCTTC
D: -; J: TRBJ1-1; length: 13; V: TRBV7-2; size: -; CDR3: CASSLERDTEAFF; DNA: TGTGCCAGCAGCTTAGAGAGGGACACTGAAGCTTTCTTT
D: TRBD2; J: TRBJ2-5; length: 18; V: TRBV4-2; size: -; CDR3: CASSQGKRAGGLGGTQYF; DNA: TGTGCCAGCAGCCAAGGAAAGAGAGCGGGAGGATTGGGGGGGACCCAGTACTTC
D: TRBD2; J: TRBJ2-7; length: 15; V: TRBV20-1; size: many; CDR3: CSARVPSGLSYEQYF; DNA: TGCAGTGCTAGAGTCCCTAGCGGGCTCTCCTACGAGCAGTACTTC
D: -; J: TRBJ1-1; length: 11; V: TRBV7-8; size: -; CDR3: CASSLGSEAFF; DNA: TGTGCCAGCAGCTTAGGATCAGAAGCTTTCTTT
D: TRBD1; J: TRBJ2-7; length: 14; V: TRBV5-1; size: many; CDR3: CASSSIGTAYEQYF; DNA: TGCGCCAGCAGCTCTATTGGGACAGCCTACGAGCAGTACTTC
D: -; J: TRBJ2-7; length: 14; V: TRBV5-5; size: many; CDR3: CASSQDSLTYEQYF; DNA: TGTGCCAGCAGCCAGGACAGTCTGACCTACGAGCAGTACTTC
D: TRBD2; J: TRBJ2-1; length: 17; V: TRBV5-1; size: once; CDR3: CASRPGTSGRAFNEQFF; DNA: TGCGCCAGCAGGCCCGGGACTAGCGGGAGGGCCTTTAATGAGCAGTTCTTC
D: TRBD1; J: TRBJ2-7; length: 16; V: TRBV4-3; size: -; CDR3: CASSQDALRGLYEQYF; DNA: TGCGCCAGCAGCCAAGATGCGTTGAGGGGGCTGTACGAGCAGTACTTC
D: -; J: TRBJ1-1; length: 11; V: TRBV12-3/TRBV12-4; size: -; CDR3: CASHANTEAFF; DNA: TGTGCCTCCCATGCGAACACTGAAGCTTTCTTT
D: TRBD1; J: TRBJ2-3; length: 14; V: TRBV29-1; size: -; CDR3: CSVDNRGSTDTQYF; DNA: TGCAGCGTGGACAACAGGGGTAGCACAGATACGCAGTATTTT
D: TRBD1; J: TRBJ1-6; length: 15; V: TRBV20-1; size: few; CDR3: CSADDKRNRGSPLHF; DNA: TGCAGTGCTGACGATAAGAGGAACAGGGGTTCCCCCCTCCACTTT
D: TRBD1; J: TRBJ1-4; length: 14; V: TRBV5-1; size: -; CDR3: CASSIRDRGQKLFF; DNA: TGCGCCAGCAGCATCCGGGACAGGGGACAAAAACTGTTTTTT
D: TRBD2; J: TRBJ2-7; length: 16; V: TRBV12-3/TRBV12-4; size: once; CDR3: CASSPSAQREWYEQYF; DNA: TGTGCCAGCAGTCCCAGCGCCCAGCGGGAGTGGTACGAGCAGTACTTC
D: TRBD2; J: TRBJ2-3; length: 16; V: TRBV28; size: -; CDR3: CASSSGTSGSTDTQYF; DNA: TGTGCCAGCAGCTCTGGGACTAGCGGGAGCACAGATACGCAGTATTTT
D: TRBD2; J: TRBJ2-6; length: 17; V: TRBV5-1; size: -; CDR3: CASSVPGLAAGANVLTF; DNA: TGCGCCAGCAGCGTCCCGGGACTAGCGGCTGGGGCCAACGTCCTGACTTTC
D: TRBD2; J: TRBJ2-7; length: 13; V: TRBV29-1; size: many; CDR3: CSVKASGIYEQYF; DNA: TGCAGCGTGAAGGCTAGCGGAATATACGAGCAGTACTTC
D: -; J: TRBJ2-7; length: 14; V: TRBV5-1; size: many; CDR3: CASSPRTSSYEQYF; DNA: TGCGCCAGCAGCCCCAGGACAAGCTCCTACGAGCAGTACTTC
D: TRBD1; J: TRBJ1-6; length: 15; V: TRBV18; size: many; CDR3: CASSPSGQGGSPLHF; DNA: TGTGCCAGCTCACCGTCGGGACAGGGGGGTTCACCCCTCCACTTT
D: -; J: TRBJ2-1; length: 14; V: TRBV9; size: -; CDR3: CASSEDPHPNEQFF; DNA: TGTGCCAGCAGCGAAGACCCCCACCCTAATGAGCAGTTCTTC
D: TRBD1; J: TRBJ1-2; length: 16; V: TRBV4-2; size: many; CDR3: CASSQVPPTGENGYTF; DNA: TGTGCCAGCAGCCAAGTCCCCCCGACAGGGGAAAATGGCTACACCTTC
D: TRBD2; J: TRBJ2-5; length: 17; V: TRBV12-3/TRBV12-4; size: few; CDR3: CASSQTGLAGFGETQYF; DNA: TGTGCCAGCAGTCAAACGGGACTAGCGGGATTCGGAGAGACCCAGTACTTC
D: TRBD1; J: TRBJ2-5; length: 14; V: TRBV5-1; size: many; CDR3: CASSLAGTEETQYF; DNA: TGCGCCAGCAGCTTGGCCGGGACAGAAGAGACCCAGTACTTC
D: TRBD1; J: TRBJ2-5; length: 14; V: TRBV2; size: -; CDR3: CASDRDRERETQYF; DNA: TGTGCCAGTGACCGGGACAGAGAAAGGGAGACCCAGTACTTC
D: -; J: TRBJ1-4; length: 12; V: TRBV20-1; size: few; CDR3: CSARRGPEALFF; DNA: TGCAGTGCTAGACGGGGCCCTGAAGCACTGTTTTTT
D: -; J: TRBJ1-2; length: 13; V: TRBV5-1; size: -; CDR3: CASSPGPGDGYTF; DNA: TGCGCCAGCAGCCCGGGTCCGGGCGATGGCTACACCTTC
D: TRBD2; J: TRBJ2-1; length: 16; V: TRBV11-2; size: many; CDR3: CASSLLAGGPHGEQFF; DNA: TGTGCCAGCAGCTTACTAGCGGGAGGGCCCCACGGTGAGCAGTTCTTC
D: TRBD1; J: TRBJ2-2; length: 16; V: TRBV7-9; size: -; CDR3: CASSSGQGASTGELFF; DNA: TGTGCCAGCAGCTCAGGACAGGGGGCGAGCACCGGGGAGCTGTTTTTT
D: -; J: TRBJ2-7; length: 12; V: TRBV12-3/TRBV12-4; size: -; CDR3: CASSLKGTEQYF; DNA: TGTGCCAGCAGTTTGAAAGGAACCGAGCAGTACTTC
D: TRBD2; J: TRBJ2-4; length: 16; V: TRBV20-1; size: -; CDR3: CCANLRERSQKNIQYF; DNA: TGCTGTGCTAATTTGCGGGAGAGGTCCCAAAAAAACATTCAGTACTTC
D: TRBD2; J: TRBJ2-7; length: 15; V: TRBV10-3; size: few; CDR3: CATRTSGGASYEQYF; DNA: TGTGCCACCAGGACTAGCGGGGGGGCCTCCTACGAGCAGTACTTC
D: TRBD2; J: TRBJ2-7; length: 14; V: TRBV2; size: many; CDR3: CASRASGAGVGEDF; DNA: TGTGCCAGCAGGGCTAGCGGGGCCGGAGTGGGGGAGGACTTC
D: TRBD2; J: TRBJ2-7; length: 15; V: TRBV29-1; size: many; CDR3: CSVEVRPSGSREQYF; DNA: TGCAGCGTTGAAGTTAGGCCTAGCGGATCGAGGGAGCAGTACTTC
D: TRBD1; J: TRBJ2-7; length: 13; V: TRBV29-1; size: many; CDR3: CSVERGQGLEQYF; DNA: TGCAGCGTTGAAAGGGGACAGGGTCTCGAGCAGTACTTC
D: -; J: TRBJ2-3; length: 18; V: TRBV7-8; size: -; CDR3: CASSLPREFPVSTDTQYF; DNA: TGTGCCAGCAGCTTACCAAGGGAATTCCCGGTTAGCACAGATACGCAGTATTTT
D: TRBD2; J: TRBJ2-7; length: 17; V: TRBV18; size: -; CDR3: CASSPLVGTSGNHEQYF; DNA: TGTGCCAGCTCACCCCTAGTCGGGACTAGCGGGAACCACGAGCAGTACTTC
D: -; J: TRBJ2-5; length: 14; V: TRBV20-1; size: many; CDR3: CSARDNSRKETQYF; DNA: TGCAGTGCTAGAGATAATAGCAGGAAAGAGACCCAGTACTTC
D: -; J: TRBJ2-1; length: 13; V: TRBV29-1; size: few; CDR3: CSVEGGTYNEQFF; DNA: TGCAGCGTTGAGGGTGGAACCTACAATGAGCAGTTCTTC
D: TRBD2; J: TRBJ2-5; length: 17; V: TRBV20-1; size: -; CDR3: CSARTPGGGPYQETQYF; DNA: TGCAGTGCTAGGACCCCGGGAGGGGGGCCGTACCAAGAGACCCAGTACTTC